One and the same sample provided the 32 T cell receptor beta chains below, sequenced in a study of blood T cell repertoires in COVID-19. Libraries were prepared by immunoSEQ multiplex PCR; TCRdb keeps only in-frame clonotypes and omits some of them. The profile shows around 380,000 clones, over 65% of them singletons. Sample: peripheral blood. The receptors stem from a human donor with acute or convalescent COVID-19. The donor label of this sample is uncertain.

J is TRBJ1-5 and V is TRBV2; D might be TRBD1 (5 bases). The V and J ends lost 4 bases and 3 bases respectively, with 10 bases between them. Per the germline V gene, CDR1 is SNHLY and CDR2 is FYNNEI. This CDR3 is built from 14 residues. The CDR3 region has the DNA TGTGCCAGCAGTGGACAGAAACTCAATCAGCCCCAGCATTTT. Encoded protein: CASSGQKLNQPQHF.

This clone occurred once. This chain's CDR3 is CASITGFGYTF. CDR3 coding DNA: TGTGCCAGCATTACAGGGTTCGGCTACACCTTC. The genes are TRBV6-5 and TRBJ1-2; the D gene is possibly TRBD1 (6 bases). Trimming removed 7 bases from V and 8 bases from J, with 11 bases in between. The CDR3 has 11 amino acids. Germline values: CDR1 MNHEY, CDR2 SVGAGI.

The J gene is TRBJ1-2, the V gene TRBV9; maybe TRBD1 (6 bases). Germline V lookup: CDR1 SGDLS, CDR2 YYNGEE. The CDR3 totals 14 residues. V shed 0 bases and J shed 3 bases, with 9 bases lying between them. The CDR3 DNA reads TGTGCCAGCAGCGTAGTCAACAGGGACTATGGCTACACCTTC. Its protein is CASSVVNRDYGYTF.

The rearrangement joins TRBV13 to TRBJ1-2; TRBD1 might be the D (6 bases). Germline lookup yields CDR1 PRHDT and CDR2 FYEKMQ (reference sequence). The ends were cut back, 5 bases at V and 7 bases at J, with 14 bases in the middle. This CDR3 is 13 amino acids long. CDR3: CASSQMRGGGYTF. CDR3 in DNA: TGTGCCAGCAGCCAAATGAGGGGGGGTGGCTACACCTTC.

The sample holds one count of this clone. This chain joins TRBV5-5 and TRBJ1-4; perhaps TRBD1 as D (6 bases). Per the germline V gene, CDR1 is SGHKS and CDR2 is YYEKEE (reference sequence). This CDR3 is built from 17 residues. Deletions cut 2 bases from V and 5 bases from J, with 19 bases between. This CDR3 reads CASSFPPSRGLNEKLFF. The CDR3, as DNA: TGTGCCAGCAGCTTCCCCCCGTCCAGGGGCTTGAATGAAAAACTGTTTTTT.

V and J are TRBV10-2 and TRBJ1-1, with 7 bases aligning to TRBD1. The CDR3 runs 14 residues. The V segment lost 6 bases and the J segment 0 bases; nucleotides outside the gene matches: 4. Germline CDR1 is WSHSY and CDR2 is SAAADI. CDR3 sequence reads: CASRGQKMNTEAFF. CDR3 DNA: TGCGCCAGCAGGGGACAGAAAATGAACACTGAAGCTTTCTTT.

V usage is TRBV28 and J usage is TRBJ1-3, with D tentatively TRBD1 (6 bases). The CDR3 contains 16 residues. Trimming shortened V by 7 bases and J by 2 bases, and 18 bases separated the two germline ends. In germline, CDR1 is MDHEN, CDR2 SYDVKM. CDR3 amino acids: CASIQEQGRPGNTIYF. CDR3 DNA: TGTGCCAGCATCCAGGAGCAGGGGCGCCCTGGAAACACCATATATTTT.

The chain uses TRBV18 and TRBJ1-6; TRBD1 is a possible D gene (6 bases). The V end lost 5 bases, the J end lost 5 bases, and 13 bases lay between the germline ends. The CDR3 has 15 amino acids. Germline loops: CDR1 KGHSH, CDR2 LQKENI. The CDR3 protein is CASSGLGQNNSPLHF. CDR3 sequence (DNA): TGTGCCAGCTCAGGGCTGGGACAAAATAATTCACCCCTCCACTTT.

This sequence joins TRBV7-9 and TRBJ2-7; maybe TRBD2 (5 bases). CDR1 and CDR2 (germline): SEHNR, FQNEAQ (reference sequence). The CDR3 totals 16 residues. V was clipped by 4 bases and J by 0 bases, with 16 bases between them. CDR3 DNA sequence: TGTGCCAGCAGCTCCCCCGGGGTCGAGTTCTCCTACGAGCAGTACTTC. Amino acids: CASSSPGVEFSYEQYF.

CDR3 nucleotide sequence: TGTGCCAGCAGTGAGGGGGGTCGCTATGGCTACACCTTC. Protein sequence: CASSEGGRYGYTF. The chain combines TRBV2 with TRBJ1-2; D is perhaps TRBD1 (5 bases). The germline CDR1 and CDR2 sequences are SNHLY and FYNNEI. The ends were cut back, 3 bases at V and 4 bases at J, with 9 bases in the middle. This CDR3 has 13 residues.

The genes are TRBV15 and TRBJ1-4; possibly TRBD1 for D (5 bases). Trimming removed 5 bases from V and 8 bases from J, with 15 bases in between. The CDR3 contains 14 residues. Germline V gene sequence: CDR1 LNHNV, CDR2 YYDKDF (reference sequence). CDR3: CATSQGSTAEKLFF. The CDR3 nucleotides read TGTGCCACCAGCCAGGGCTCGACCGCCGAAAAACTGTTTTTT.

The chain combines TRBV6-6 with TRBJ2-7; TRBD2 is a possible D gene (6 bases). This CDR3 has 16 residues. The germline V gene has CDR1 MNHNY and CDR2 SVGAGI (reference sequence). V gave up 6 bases and J gave up 1 base, with 19 bases separating them. The CDR3 reads CASSKNRGRESYEQYF. The CDR3 coding sequence is TGTGCCAGCAGCAAAAACCGAGGTCGGGAGTCCTACGAGCAGTACTTC.

This chain uses TRBV12-5 with TRBJ1-1; D unclear. Looked up from germline, CDR1 is LGHNT and CDR2 is FRNRAP. The ends were cut back, 6 bases at V and 0 bases at J, with 23 bases in the middle. This CDR3 region has 18 residues. The CDR3, as DNA: TGTGCTAGTGGGATACGGCCCGGGTCAGAAAAAATGAACACTGAAGCTTTCTTT. Translation: CASGIRPGSEKMNTEAFF. The whole variable domain, remainder taken from reference TRBV12-5 and TRBJ1-1, is DARVTQTPRHKVTEMGQEVTMRCQPILGHNTVFWYRQTMMQGLELLAYFRNRAPLDDSGMPKDRFSAEMPDATLATLKIQPSEPRDSAVYFCASGIRPGSEKMNTEAFFGQGTRLTVV.

In its sample, this clone was seen many times. The chain combines TRBV11-2 with TRBJ1-4; D may be TRBD1 (6 bases). The germline V gene has CDR1 SGHAT and CDR2 FQNNGV. Trimming removed 5 bases from V and 6 bases from J, with 10 bases in between. The CDR3 is 13 amino acids. Here the CDR3 DNA reads TGTGCCAGCAGCGCTCGGACAGATGAAAAACTGTTTTTT. Its protein product is CASSARTDEKLFF.

This sequence joins TRBV18 and TRBJ1-5; TRBD1 matches 10 bases. The CDR3 extends over 16 amino acids. The ends lost 3 bases at V and 7 bases at J; junction bases unmatched: 9. Germline V lookup: CDR1 KGHSH, CDR2 LQKENI. This CDR3 reads CASSPGRDRGLQPQHF. CDR3 sequence (DNA): TGTGCCAGCTCACCTGGTAGGGACAGGGGCTTGCAGCCCCAGCATTTT.

The chain has TRBV30 and TRBJ1-5, with D uncertain. This CDR3 spans 15 amino acids. Trimming removed 1 base from V and 4 bases from J, with 14 bases in between. Per germline, CDR1 GTSNPN and CDR2 SVGIG (reference sequence). CDR3 amino acids: CAWSGYGRGNQPQHF. CDR3 DNA sequence: TGTGCCTGGAGTGGGTATGGACGGGGAAATCAGCCCCAGCATTTT.

The rearrangement uses TRBV5-4 and TRBJ2-7; weak D call: TRBD2 (5 bases). Trimming left V 4 bases short and J 2 bases short, with 16 bases between. The CDR3 has 15 residues. The germline CDR1 and CDR2 sequences are SGHNT and YYREEE (reference sequence). CDR3 in amino acids: CASSPQNAGPYEQYF. As DNA, the CDR3 is TGTGCCAGCAGCCCACAAAACGCGGGCCCCTACGAGCAGTACTTC.

This clone was seen a handful of times. The chain links TRBV5-6 to TRBJ2-3; 9 bases line up with TRBD2. The trim removed 5 bases at V and 10 bases at J, leaving 20 bases unmatched. This CDR3 is 17 amino acids long. CDR1 and CDR2 (germline): SGHDT, YYEEEE. The CDR3 DNA is TGTGCCAGCAGACAGAGGTGGGGACTAGCCGGATCCCTTGCGCAGTATTTT. Amino acids: CASRQRWGLAGSLAQYF.

The chain links TRBV7-9 to TRBJ2-3, with 14 bases aligning to TRBD2. Germline V gene lookup returns CDR1 SEHNR and CDR2 FQNEAQ (reference sequence). Trimming took 0 bases from V and 3 from J; bases not matched to a gene: 8. The CDR3 length is 19 residues. The DNA for the CDR3 is TGTGCCAGCAGCTTAGCTGGTCCCGGACTAGCGGGGGGTACAGATACGCAGTATTTT. As protein: CASSLAGPGLAGGTDTQYF.

The J gene is TRBJ1-6, the V gene TRBV4-1; D is possibly TRBD1 (6 bases). The germline V and J ends were trimmed by 0 bases and 9 bases, with 12 bases remaining between them. The CDR3 spans 15 residues. Germline loops: CDR1 MGHRA, CDR2 YSYEKL. The CDR3 DNA reads as TGCGCCAGCAGCCAAGACGAACAGGGACGTTCACCCCTCCACTTT. It is translated as CASSQDEQGRSPLHF.

The rearrangement uses TRBV7-6 and TRBJ2-5, with 14 bases identical to TRBD2. The junction had 2 bases not matched to a gene; V was cut back by 3 bases and J by 2 bases. This CDR3 contains 16 residues. The V gene's germline CDR1 is SGHVS and CDR2 FNYEAQ. CDR3 loop: CASSLGLAGAQETQYF. The CDR3 DNA reads TGTGCCAGCAGCTTGGGACTAGCGGGAGCTCAAGAGACCCAGTACTTC. Based on the CDR3 plus reference TRBV7-6 and TRBJ2-5, the full variable domain is GAGVSQSPRYKVTKRGQDVALRCDPISGHVSLYWYRQALGQGPEFLTYFNYEAQQDKSGLPNDRFSAERPEGSISTLTIQRTEQRDSAMYRCASSLGLAGAQETQYFGPGTRLLVL.

In its sample, this clone was seen once. V gene TRBV7-2 combines with J gene TRBJ1-4; TRBD1 matches 8 bases. This CDR3 is 13 amino acids long. V was clipped by 8 bases and J by 3 bases; unmatched bases: 2. Germline V gives CDR1 SGHTA, CDR2 FQGNSA. CDR3 loop: CASSGGPNEKLFF. CDR3 DNA: TGTGCCAGCTCAGGGGGCCCTAATGAAAAACTGTTTTTT.

The chain recombines TRBV10-3 with TRBJ1-1, with 8 bases identical to TRBD1. Germline assignment: CDR1 ENHRY and CDR2 SYGVKD. The CDR3 is 13 amino acids. After removal of 10 bases from V and 3 bases from J, the junction contained 7 bases not matched to a gene. The CDR3 loop reads CATSDRVDTEAFF. The CDR3 bases are TGTGCCACTTCGGACAGGGTGGACACTGAAGCTTTCTTT.

The rearrangement uses TRBV15 and TRBJ2-1; D is perhaps TRBD2 (5 bases). The CDR3 has 14 amino acids. Trimming shortened V by 7 bases and J by 0 bases, and 10 bases separated the two germline ends. Germline loops: CDR1 LNHNV, CDR2 YYDKDF (reference sequence). The CDR3 DNA sequence: TGTGCCACCAACCCGGGGTTCTCCTACAATGAGCAGTTCTTC. Protein product: CATNPGFSYNEQFF.

V usage is TRBV27 and J usage is TRBJ2-1; maybe TRBD1 (6 bases). Germline V gives CDR1 MNHEY, CDR2 SMNVEV (reference sequence). V was shortened by 5 bases and J by 2 bases, with 16 bases between the two germline ends. The CDR3 covers 16 residues. The CDR3, as DNA: TGTGCCAGCAGTCACAATACAGGGTCCCCCTACAATGAGCAGTTCTTC. Residues: CASSHNTGSPYNEQFF.

This chain joins TRBV9 and TRBJ2-3, with 7 bases aligning to TRBD1. V dropped 0 bases and J dropped 4; count of bases not matched to a gene: 8. The CDR3 runs to 16 residues. Looked up from germline, CDR1 is SGDLS and CDR2 is YYNGEE. DNA for the CDR3: TGTGCCAGCAGCGTAGAGAGGGGGCCCGGGGCAGATACGCAGTATTTT. Protein: CASSVERGPGADTQYF. Full variable domain (missing parts from reference TRBV9 and TRBJ2-3): DSGVTQTPKHLITATGQRVTLRCSPRSGDLSVYWYQQSLDQGLQFLIQYYNGEERAKGNILERFSAQQFPDLHSELNLSSLELGDSALYFCASSVERGPGADTQYFGPGTRLTVL.

CDR3 protein: CASRGAGATGELFF. In DNA, the CDR3 is TGTGCCAGCAGGGGGGCAGGGGCCACCGGGGAGCTGTTTTTT. The rearrangement uses TRBV5-5 and TRBJ2-2; weak D call: TRBD1 (6 bases). Trimming stripped 5 bases from V and 4 bases from J, with 12 bases between. Per germline, CDR1 SGHKS and CDR2 YYEKEE (reference sequence). The CDR3 is made up of 14 amino acids.

The table lists this clone with a few counts. The V gene is TRBV3-1 (or the pseudogene TRBV3-2), the J gene TRBJ2-5; TRBD2 agrees at 10 bases. CDR1 is LGHDT and CDR2 is YNNKEL in the germline V gene (reference sequence). V trimming: 0 bases; J trimming: 4 bases; junction bases outside the gene matches: 2. The CDR3 extends over 15 amino acids. This chain's CDR3 is CASSQESGGAETQYF. CDR3 bases: TGTGCCAGCAGCCAAGAGAGCGGGGGGGCAGAGACCCAGTACTTC.

Only a few counts were recorded for this clone. The sample contains more than one DNA sequence encoding this CDR3. The V gene is TRBV2, the J gene TRBJ1-1; TRBD1 matches at 8 bases. V gave up 9 bases and J gave up 4 bases; unmatched junction bases: 7. Looked up from germline, CDR1 is SNHLY and CDR2 is FYNNEI. This CDR3 spans 13 amino acids. CDR3: CASGQGRGTEAFF. Written as DNA, the CDR3 is TGTGCCAGTGGACAGGGAAGGGGCACTGAAGCTTTCTTT. Filled out from reference TRBV2 and TRBJ1-1, the complete variable domain reads EPEVTQTPSHQVTQMGQEVILRCVPISNHLYFYWYRQILGQKVEFLVSFYNNEISEKSEIFDDQFSVERPDGSNFTLKIRSTKLEDSAMYFCASGQGRGTEAFFGQGTRLTVV.

This clone was seen only once. The chain joins TRBV28 to TRBJ2-1; TRBD1 agrees at 7 bases. Germline values: CDR1 MDHEN, CDR2 SYDVKM. With V trimmed by 2 bases and J by 10 bases, 5 bases remained unmatched. This CDR3 contains 13 residues. CDR3 bases: TGTGCCAGCAGTTTAGACAGGGTTGACGAGCAGTTCTTC. Translation gives CASSLDRVDEQFF. The variable domain in full, completed from reference TRBV28 and TRBJ2-1, reads DVKVTQSSRYLVKRTGEKVFLECVQDMDHENMFWYRQDPGLGLRLIYFSYDVKMKEKGDIPEGYSVSREKKERFSLILESASTNQTSMYLCASSLDRVDEQFFGPGTRLTVL.

This chain joins TRBV27 and TRBJ1-1, with D maybe TRBD1 (6 bases). The V end was cut by 5 bases, the J end by 6 bases, with 19 bases between. The germline V gene encodes CDR1 MNHEY and CDR2 SMNVEV (reference sequence). The length of the CDR3 is 15 residues. CDR3 nucleotides: TGTGCCAGCAGTGATCCCTGGGGGGGCAGGGCTGAAGCTTTCTTT. This gives the protein CASSDPWGGRAEAFF.

This clone was seen more than once but under ten times. The chain couples TRBV2 to TRBJ1-4, with 9 bases identical to TRBD1. Germline V gene data show CDR1 as SNHLY and CDR2 as FYNNEI. The junction had 6 bases not matched to a gene; V was cut back by 10 bases and J by 0 bases. The CDR3 is 15 residues long. The CDR3, as DNA: TGTGCCACTCGGACAGGGGACGCAACTAATGAAAAACTGTTTTTT. This sequence encodes CATRTGDATNEKLFF.